This T cell receptor (beta chain) was observed in a study of T cell repertoires in cytomegalovirus infection. Details on this clonotype: Antigen specificity is unknown.

The CDR3 is made up of 17 amino acids. The J segment lost 5 bases and the V segment lost 1 base, leaving 7 bases of the junction unmatched. The V gene's germline CDR1 is SGHVS and CDR2 FQNEAQ. From the reads, TCRdb called clonotypes with MiXCR, one entry per CDR3 protein. Of about 160,000 distinct CDR3 sequences listed, about a fifth were seen once; the top ten hold more than 25%. The specimen comprised CD8+ T cells from cultured PBMCs, sampled from culture after CMV antigen stimulation. This chain uses TRBV7-8 with TRBJ2-3; 12 bases match TRBD1. The receptor comes from a human donor in good health (CMV status not recorded). Some clones in this sample may be carry-over from other donors' samples. The CDR3 spells CASSLDTGTGGIDTQYF. The CDR3 nucleotides read TGTGCCAGCAGCTTAGACACAGGGACAGGGGGCATAGATACGCAGTATTTT. Full variable domain (missing parts from reference TRBV7-8 and TRBJ2-3): GAGVSQSPRYKVAKRGQDVALRCDPISGHVSLFWYQQALGQGPEFLTYFQNEAQLDKSGLPSDRFFAERPEGSVSTLKIQRTQQEDSAVYLCASSLDTGTGGIDTQYFGPGTRLTVL.